Listed here are 19 T cell receptor beta chains from one sample, sequenced in a study of shared clonotypes between healthy human individuals. Naive CD8 cells comprised CD45RO-negative, CCR7-positively selected cells, excluding terminally differentiated effector memory CD45RA+ cells. Clones were read by immunoSEQ multiplex PCR, and TCRdb kept only the in-frame ones, dropping some. The sample includes approximately 1.9 million clones, approximately 92% seen only once; the top ten take more than 1.5%. The source material was naive CD8+ T cells from PBMCs. The receptors originated from a young man in good health. Some clones in this sample may be carry-over from other donors' samples.

The genes are TRBV6-5 and TRBJ2-1; 8 bases are a match to TRBD1. The V and J ends lost 1 base and 3 bases, in that order; junction bases with no gene match: 5. Per germline, CDR1 MNHEY and CDR2 SVGAGI. CDR3 length: 16 residues. The CDR3 loop is CASSYFFGQGYNEQFF. The CDR3, as DNA: TGTGCCAGCAGTTACTTTTTCGGACAGGGCTACAATGAGCAGTTCTTC.

The J gene is TRBJ2-1, the V gene TRBV27; 7 bases match TRBD2. This CDR3 contains 16 residues. V shed 5 bases and J 0 bases; nucleotides not matched to a gene: 7. Germline V gene lookup returns CDR1 MNHEY and CDR2 SMNVEV (reference sequence). CDR3: CASSPLSGSSYNEQFF. As DNA, the CDR3 is TGTGCCAGCAGTCCCCTTAGCGGGTCCTCCTACAATGAGCAGTTCTTC.

The rearrangement joins TRBV13 to TRBJ2-2; 11 bases are a match to TRBD2. Trimming cost V 5 bases and J 1 base; bases outside gene matches: 9. The CDR3 has 18 residues. CDR1 and CDR2 (germline): PRHDT, FYEKMQ (reference sequence). This chain's CDR3 is CASSQTHSGRGNTGELFF. CDR3 in DNA: TGTGCCAGCAGCCAAACCCATAGCGGGAGGGGGAACACCGGGGAGCTGTTTTTT.

Worth noting for this clone: At the DNA level, this CDR3 is encoded by other sequences in the same sample as well. CDR3 loop: CASSFRGGGTEAFF. Written as DNA, the CDR3 is TGTGCCAGCAGTTTCAGGGGGGGTGGCACTGAAGCTTTCTTT. The chain combines TRBV28 with TRBJ1-1; 7 bases fit TRBD1. The CDR3 is made up of 14 amino acids. Germline loops: CDR1 MDHEN, CDR2 SYDVKM. Unmatched junction bases numbered 5, after V lost 3 bases and J lost 4 bases.

The rearrangement links TRBV28 to TRBJ2-7; D is unresolved. The germline V and J ends were trimmed by 6 bases and 2 bases, with 20 bases remaining between them. The CDR3 covers 16 residues. Germline V lookup: CDR1 MDHEN, CDR2 SYDVKM. The CDR3 bases are TGTGCCAGCAGCACTAACCTCCCCAGCCCGACCTACGAGCAGTACTTC. This encodes CASSTNLPSPTYEQYF.

The chain links TRBV27 to TRBJ1-4; D is unresolved. CDR1 is MNHEY, CDR2 SMNVEV, per germline (reference sequence). The CDR3 spans 15 residues. The ends were cut back, 3 bases at V and 0 bases at J, with 8 bases in the middle. CDR3 nucleotides: TGTGCCAGCAGTTTCAGGTCTGCAACTAATGAAAAACTGTTTTTT. This sequence encodes CASSFRSATNEKLFF.

This chain's CDR3 is CASSQNVPTGELFF. Written as DNA, the CDR3 is TGCGCCAGCAGCCAAAACGTGCCAACCGGGGAGCTGTTTTTT. The genes are TRBV4-1 and TRBJ2-2; no reliable D call. This CDR3 region has 14 residues. In germline, CDR1 is MGHRA, CDR2 YSYEKL. With 2 bases removed from V and 5 bases from J, the gap between germline ends came to 9 bases.

In the case of this clone: Different DNA sequences within this sample yield the same CDR3. V and J are TRBV6-5 and TRBJ2-1; perhaps TRBD2 as D (6 bases). In germline, CDR1 is MNHEY, CDR2 SVGAGI. The CDR3 is 14 amino acids. Trimming stripped 2 bases from V and 4 bases from J, with 9 bases between. The CDR3 loop reads CASSYQGLYNEQFF. The CDR3 bases are TGTGCCAGCAGTTACCAGGGACTTTACAATGAGCAGTTCTTC.

This chain uses TRBV27 with TRBJ1-2; a possible D gene is TRBD1 (6 bases). Trimming pared 8 bases from V and 7 bases from J, leaving 14 bases between. The length of the CDR3 is 12 residues. CDR1 and CDR2 (germline): MNHEY, SMNVEV (reference sequence). The CDR3: CASGTGAFGYTF. DNA for the CDR3: TGTGCCAGCGGTACGGGGGCTTTTGGCTACACCTTC.

This chain connects TRBV6-4 to TRBJ2-3; TRBD2 might be the D (6 bases). Per germline, CDR1 MRHNA and CDR2 SNTAGT. The V and J ends lost 5 bases and 5 bases respectively, with 11 bases between them. This CDR3 spans 13 amino acids. This CDR3 reads CASSWGVGDTQYF. CDR3 bases: TGTGCCAGCAGTTGGGGGGTTGGAGATACGCAGTATTTT.

This clone has just one count. This chain joins TRBV6-1 and TRBJ1-4, with D hard to call. The CDR3 runs 12 residues. V lost 5 bases and J 6 bases, leaving 7 bases between the germline ends. The germline CDR1 and CDR2 sequences are MNHNS and SASEGT. This CDR3 reads CASSLVYEKLFF. The CDR3 DNA reads as TGTGCCAGCAGTTTGGTATATGAAAAACTGTTTTTT.

The chain carries TRBV27 and TRBJ1-1; TRBD1 matches at 9 bases. V dropped 2 bases and J dropped 4; count of bases not matched to a gene: 8. CDR3 length equals 16 residues. Per the germline V gene, CDR1 is MNHEY and CDR2 is SMNVEV (reference sequence). The CDR3 loop reads CASSLVGTGSPTEAFF. The CDR3 DNA reads as TGTGCCAGCAGTTTAGTCGGGACAGGGTCTCCCACTGAAGCTTTCTTT.

Concerning this clone: Additional DNA sequences in this sample encode the identical CDR3. The rearrangement joins TRBV18 to TRBJ2-7; 9 bases fit TRBD2. CDR1 is KGHSH, CDR2 LQKENI, per germline. The ends lost 2 bases at V and 4 bases at J; junction bases unmatched: 6. The CDR3 runs to 15 residues. CDR3 sequence (DNA): TGTGCCAGCTCACCAGGGCGGGAGGGCCGTTACGAGCAGTACTTC. Protein product: CASSPGREGRYEQYF.

V usage is TRBV7-9 and J usage is TRBJ2-3, with 8 nucleotides matching TRBD2. This CDR3 spans 14 amino acids. The germline CDR1 and CDR2 sequences are SEHNR and FQNEAQ (reference sequence). V lost 3 bases, J lost 8 bases, and 7 bases stayed unmatched. This chain's CDR3 is CASSLGISGTTQYF. The DNA for the CDR3 is TGTGCCAGCAGCTTGGGGATTAGCGGGACTACGCAGTATTTT.

A word on this clone: Other nucleotide sequences from this sample produce the same CDR3. The V call is TRBV29-1, the J call TRBJ2-1; a weak D match, TRBD2 (5 bases). From germline, CDR1 is SQVTM and CDR2 ANQGSEA. V lost 0 bases, J lost 4 bases, and 7 bases lay in between. The CDR3 has 13 residues. The CDR3 sequence is CSVEERTYNEQFF. The CDR3 nucleotides read TGCAGCGTTGAAGAGCGGACTTACAATGAGCAGTTCTTC.

The chain carries TRBV28 and TRBJ1-4; D is undetermined. CDR1 and CDR2 from the germline V gene are MDHEN and SYDVKM. V was cut by 5 bases and J by 0 bases, with 4 bases left in between. The CDR3 length is 13 residues. The CDR3: CASSPSTNEKLFF. CDR3 bases: TGTGCCAGCAGTCCCTCAACTAATGAAAAACTGTTTTTT.

V gene TRBV6-1 combines with J gene TRBJ1-2, with D uncertain. CDR1 and CDR2 (germline): MNHNS, SASEGT. CDR3 length: 14 amino acids. V lost 0 bases to trimming and J lost 5 bases, with 10 bases between them. The DNA of the CDR3 is TGTGCCAGCAGTGAAGCGCGGCAGCCTTATGGCTACACCTTC. Residues: CASSEARQPYGYTF.

The chain is built from TRBV28 and TRBJ1-1, with 11 bases that match TRBD1. The length of the CDR3 is 14 residues. V lost 6 bases and J lost 3; bases outside the gene matches: 3. Germline loops: CDR1 MDHEN, CDR2 SYDVKM. CDR3 DNA: TGTGCCAGCAGCCCGGGACAGGGGGACACTGAAGCTTTCTTT. This encodes CASSPGQGDTEAFF.

The chain uses TRBV27 and TRBJ2-7; D is uncertain. CDR3 length: 14 amino acids. In germline, CDR1 is MNHEY, CDR2 SMNVEV (reference sequence). Trimming took off 4 bases at V and 9 bases at J, with 19 bases between the two ends. The CDR3 nucleotides read TGTGCCAGCAGTTCATACACTGTTAGAGAAGCGCAGTACTTC. Its protein product is CASSSYTVREAQYF.